The entry that follows covers one T cell receptor beta chain sequence. These data belong to a study of early T cells in non-severe SARS-CoV-2 infection. TCRdb re-called the 5' RACE reads through MiXCR, storing one row per CDR3 protein. The sample holds 25,000 to 35,000 distinct CDR3 sequences; approximately 5.6% are singletons and the top ten take around 3.7%. The CDR3 is made up of 11 amino acids. Germline CDR1 reads MNHEY; CDR2 reads SMNVEV (reference sequence). Trimming removed 7 bases at V and 5 bases at J, with 8 bases between. The J gene is TRBJ2-5, the V gene TRBV27, with D possibly matching TRBD1 (5 bases). Sequenced: whole blood. The source of this sequence is an adult who was a healthcare worker with PCR-confirmed SARS-CoV-2 infection or an uninfected control (not recorded which). DNA for the CDR3: TGTGCCAGCAAGGGGTTGGAGACCCAGTACTTC. Protein product: CASKGLETQYF.